Listed here are 23 T cell receptor beta chains from one sample, sequenced in a study of cytomegalovirus exposure and HLA in healthy donors. PCR involved 60 Vbeta and 13 Jbeta primers. Profiling relied on immunoSEQ multiplex PCR, and the TCRdb table lists in-frame clones only, not all of them. Of some 150,000 clones listed, over 70% are singletons. Material for sequencing was PBMCs. Receptors originate from a young man in good health and CMV-seronegative.

This chain joins TRBV2 and TRBJ1-1, with D uncertain. Trimming stripped 8 bases from V and 3 bases from J, with 16 bases between. This CDR3 comprises 14 residues. Germline CDR1 is SNHLY and CDR2 is FYNNEI. The CDR3 loop is CASGKRWGDTEAFF. The CDR3 DNA follows: TGTGCCAGCGGGAAGCGTTGGGGAGACACTGAAGCTTTCTTT.

The chain is built from TRBV7-6 and TRBJ2-1; the D gene is possibly TRBD1 (5 bases). V shed 5 bases and J shed 0 bases, with 14 bases lying between them. Germline assignment: CDR1 SGHVS and CDR2 FNYEAQ. The CDR3 is 16 residues long. The CDR3 loop reads CASSVGHLSSYNEQFF. The CDR3 region has the DNA TGTGCCAGCAGCGTCGGACACCTGAGCTCCTACAATGAGCAGTTCTTC.

A word on this clone: An end of the junction does not agree with germline; a read error may underlie this. The gene calls are TRBV7-7 and TRBJ2-3; 13 positions match TRBD2. Per the germline V gene, CDR1 is SSHAT and CDR2 is FNYEAQ (reference sequence). The CDR3 extends over 15 amino acids. The CDR3 coding sequence is TGTGCTAGCAGCAAGGGACTAGCGGGGTCAGATACGCAGTATTTT. Residues: CASSKGLAGSDTQYF. Full variable domain (remainder filled in from reference TRBV7-7 and TRBJ2-3): GAGVSQSPRYKVTKRGQDVTLRCDPISSHATLYWYQQALGQGPEFLTYFNYEAQPDKSGLPSDRFSAERPEGSISTLTIQRTEQRDSAMYRCASSKGLAGSDTQYFGPGTRLTVL.

The rearrangement uses TRBV19 and TRBJ2-7, with a possible D match to TRBD1 (6 bases). The CDR3 is 14 amino acids. Germline loops: CDR1 LNHDA, CDR2 SQIVND (reference sequence). Trimming shortened V by 5 bases and J by 0 bases, and 11 bases separated the two germline ends. CDR3 in DNA: TGTGCCAGTAGTTATCAGGGGAGCTCCTACGAGCAGTACTTC. As protein: CASSYQGSSYEQYF.

CDR3 loop: CAISESETGKKKLFF. The DNA for the CDR3 is TGTGCCATCAGTGAGTCCGAGACAGGGAAGAAAAAACTGTTTTTT. The chain couples TRBV10-3 to TRBJ1-4, with 7 bases identical to TRBD1. The V gene end was trimmed by 0 bases and the J gene end by 9 bases; junction bases not matched to a gene: 7. This CDR3 spans 15 amino acids. Germline V gene data show CDR1 as ENHRY and CDR2 as SYGVKD.

The chain links TRBV7-2 to TRBJ2-5; 8 bases are shared with TRBD1. The J call may be incorrect, as the DNA end agrees better with TRBJ2-7. The CDR3 runs to 14 residues. Germline V lookup: CDR1 SGHTA, CDR2 FQGNSA. CDR3 loop: CASRLTGVSYEQYF. For the CDR3, the DNA is TGTGCCAGCAGACTGACAGGGGTTAGCTACGAGCAGTACTTC.

A single count supports this clone. This chain connects TRBV4-2 to TRBJ1-5; D remains ambiguous. Trimming left V 0 bases short and J 9 bases short, with 15 bases between. CDR1 and CDR2 from the germline V gene are LGHNA and YNFKEQ. This CDR3 has 15 residues. Here the CDR3 reads CASSQETSPWAPQHF. CDR3 sequence (DNA): TGTGCCAGCAGCCAAGAAACATCCCCGTGGGCGCCCCAGCATTTT.

This chain links TRBV7-9 with TRBJ2-1; the match to TRBD1 covers 9 bases. This CDR3 has 17 residues. Germline V CDR1 and CDR2: SEHNR, FQNEAQ (reference sequence). V lost 0 bases, J lost 3 bases, and 6 bases stayed unmatched. The CDR3 here is CASSLAQGQGIYNEQFF. CDR3 DNA: TGTGCCAGCAGCTTAGCCCAAGGACAGGGGATCTACAATGAGCAGTTCTTC. The full variable domain, rest sourced from reference TRBV7-9 and TRBJ2-1, is DTGVSQNPRHKITKRGQNVTFRCDPISEHNRLYWYRQTLGQGPEFLTYFQNEAQLEKSRLLSDRFSAERPKGSFSTLEIQRTEQGDSAMYLCASSLAQGQGIYNEQFFGPGTRLTVL.

This chain joins TRBV5-1 and TRBJ2-1; D perhaps matches TRBD1 (6 bases). This CDR3 has 14 amino acids. The ends were cut back, 4 bases at V and 4 bases at J, with 12 bases in the middle. The germline V gene has CDR1 SGHRS and CDR2 YFSETQ. In DNA form, the CDR3 reads TGCGCCAGCAGCATCGAACAGGGATACAATGAGCAGTTCTTC. Amino acids: CASSIEQGYNEQFF.

The CDR3 region has the DNA TGTGCCTGGGAGGACAGGGCTAACTCTGGAAACACCATATATTTT. Translating gives CAWEDRANSGNTIYF. The chain has TRBV30 and TRBJ1-3, with TRBD1 matching 8 bases. This CDR3 is built from 15 residues. Trimming cost V 5 bases and J 0 bases; bases outside gene matches: 6. Germline loops: CDR1 GTSNPN, CDR2 SVGIG (reference sequence).

This clone appeared a few times. This chain joins TRBV9 and TRBJ1-1; 9 bases are a match to TRBD1. The V segment lost 4 bases and the J segment 6 bases; nucleotides outside the gene matches: 10. The CDR3 length is 15 residues. CDR1 is SGDLS and CDR2 is YYNGEE in the germline V gene. The CDR3, as DNA: TGTGCCAGCAGCCCCAGGGACAGGGAGGGCTCTGAAGCTTTCTTT. This sequence encodes CASSPRDREGSEAFF.

J is TRBJ2-1 and V is TRBV9, with D possibly matching TRBD2 (7 bases). The CDR3 has 16 residues. Trimming removed 0 bases at V and 6 bases at J, with 16 bases between. CDR1 and CDR2 from the germline V gene are SGDLS and YYNGEE. The CDR3 here is CASSVVGGASLNEQFF. The CDR3 DNA reads as TGTGCCAGCAGCGTAGTAGGGGGGGCCTCCCTCAATGAGCAGTTCTTC.

This clone has only a few counts. CDR3 residues: CASSEGGGGNQPQHF. The CDR3 DNA sequence: TGTGCCAGCAGTGAAGGGGGGGGCGGCAATCAGCCCCAGCATTTT. The chain carries TRBV6-1 and TRBJ1-5; D is possibly TRBD1 (6 bases). The CDR3 loop spans 15 amino acids. The germline V gene encodes CDR1 MNHNS and CDR2 SASEGT. V was trimmed by 1 base and J by 2 bases, leaving 9 bases between them.

This clone was detected only once. The chain joins TRBV12-1 to TRBJ1-1; TRBD1 is taken as the D call from the table, unchecked against the DNA. TRBV12-1 is annotated as a pseudogene. The CDR3 covers 16 residues. The CDR3 DNA sequence: TGTGCCAGCAGCTTTGTTCTCCGGACAGGGAACACTGAAGCTTTCTTT. This gives the protein CASSFVLRTGNTEAFF.

The chain employs TRBV5-8 and TRBJ1-2; no clear D. The CDR3 is made up of 15 amino acids. Germline CDR1 and CDR2: SGHTS and YDEGEE. The V end lost 4 bases, the J end lost 2 bases, and 15 bases lay between the germline ends. The CDR3 loop reads CASSLQQHLNYGYTF. In DNA form, the CDR3 reads TGTGCCAGCAGCCTTCAACAACATTTGAACTATGGCTACACCTTC.

This sequence joins TRBV6-6 and TRBJ1-1; TRBD1 matches at 8 bases. The V segment lost 2 bases and the J segment 3 bases; nucleotides outside the gene matches: 5. The CDR3 length is 15 residues. From germline, CDR1 is MNHNY and CDR2 SVGAGI (reference sequence). CDR3 loop: CASSYGQGGDTEAFF. DNA for the CDR3: TGTGCCAGCAGTTACGGACAGGGTGGCGACACTGAAGCTTTCTTT.

This sequence joins TRBV15 and TRBJ2-7; 11 bases are shared with TRBD1. Germline V lookup: CDR1 LNHNV, CDR2 YYDKDF (reference sequence). After removal of 1 base from V and 6 bases from J, the junction contained 5 bases not matched to a gene. The CDR3 is 15 amino acids. DNA of the CDR3: TGTGCCACCAGCAGAGTTGTGGGGACAGGGGGCGAGCAGTACTTC. Translation gives CATSRVVGTGGEQYF.

This clone was detected once. This chain links TRBV27 with TRBJ2-5; 8 nucleotides line up with TRBD2. Germline CDR1 reads MNHEY; CDR2 reads SMNVEV (reference sequence). This CDR3 contains 15 residues. Trimming removed 3 bases from V and 0 bases from J; junction bases left unmatched: 3. CDR3 in amino acids: CASSFGGGHQETQYF. The CDR3 nucleotides read TGTGCCAGCAGTTTCGGGGGGGGGCACCAAGAGACCCAGTACTTC.

This chain connects TRBV7-6 to TRBJ2-7; maybe TRBD1 (6 bases). Deletions cut 3 bases from V and 7 bases from J, with 13 bases between. CDR1 and CDR2 (germline): SGHVS, FNYEAQ. CDR3 size: 13 residues. CDR3 protein: CASSLTIQGEQYF. CDR3 DNA sequence: TGTGCCAGCAGCTTGACTATTCAGGGGGAGCAGTACTTC.

This sequence joins TRBV6-1 and TRBJ1-5; 8 bases align to TRBD1. From germline, CDR1 is MNHNS and CDR2 SASEGT. V lost 6 bases to trimming and J lost 2 bases; unmatched junction nucleotides: 6. CDR3 length equals 15 residues. CDR3 DNA sequence: TGTGCCAGCAGGGAACAGGGGGGCGGCAATCAGCCCCAGCATTTT. As protein: CASREQGGGNQPQHF.

A few counts support this clone. CDR3 loop: CASSPWGQGDEKLFF. CDR3 nucleotide sequence: TGCGCCAGCAGCCCGTGGGGACAGGGAGATGAAAAACTGTTTTTT. The chain carries TRBV5-1 and TRBJ1-4; 9 bases are a match to TRBD1. The junction had 7 bases not matched to a gene; V was cut back by 4 bases and J by 6 bases. The CDR3 is made up of 15 amino acids. Germline-derived CDR1 and CDR2 are SGHRS and YFSETQ.

CDR3 nucleotides: TGTGCCAGTAGTGTGGGGACAGGGGTTTCCTACGAGCAGTACTTC. Its translation: CASSVGTGVSYEQYF. The rearrangement links TRBV19 to TRBJ2-7; 10 bases agree with TRBD1. Germline CDR1 LNHDA, CDR2 SQIVND (reference sequence). V dropped 5 bases and J dropped 1; count of bases not matched to a gene: 5. The CDR3 runs to 15 residues.

J is TRBJ1-5 and V is TRBV6-4; no clear D. CDR1 and CDR2 from the germline V gene are MRHNA and SNTAGT. With 11 bases removed from V and 6 bases from J, the gap between germline ends came to 5 bases. The CDR3 contains 9 residues. CDR3 sequence: CAPLQPQHF. The CDR3 nucleotides read TGTGCCCCCCTTCAGCCCCAGCATTTT.